Listed below are T cell receptor beta chains from one sample, sequenced in a study. One entry per CDR3 protein, called by TCRdb with MiXCR from the RT-PCR reads. Among approximately 720,000 distinct CDR3 sequences listed, 11% to 15% were seen once. Sample: memory CD4+ T cells from blood. These receptors came from a female donor in good health, serving as a healthy control. The CDR3 runs from the conserved cysteine through the conserved F or W. A D gene is named only where the DNA matches it firmly. A clone size is listed for some rows: how often the clone was seen (once, few, many), or a class if it is expanded.

abundance,d_gene,j_gene,v_gene,len,CDR3aa,CDR3nt
.,.,TRBJ2-1,TRBV7-2,13,CASSFTVYNEQFF,TGTGCCAGCAGCTTTACTGTTTACAATGAGCAGTTCTTC
few,.,TRBJ1-1,TRBV19,14,CASKAGQMNTEAFF,TGTGCCAGTAAAGCAGGACAAATGAACACTGAAGCTTTCTTT
few,.,TRBJ1-5,TRBV30,13,CAWSFHVDQPQHF,TGTGCCTGGAGTTTTCATGTAGATCAGCCCCAGCATTTT
many,.,TRBJ1-6,TRBV4-3,17,CASSRLSQGSYNSPLHF,TGCGCCAGCAGCCGGCTGAGCCAGGGCTCCTATAATTCACCCCTCCACTTT
many,.,TRBJ2-3,TRBV4-3,15,CASSQDPGWADTQYF,TGCGCCAGCAGCCAAGACCCAGGGTGGGCAGATACGCAGTATTTT
.,TRBD2,TRBJ2-1,TRBV20-1,17,CSANHPTSGRGSNEQFF,TGCAGTGCTAACCACCCGACTAGCGGGAGAGGTAGCAATGAGCAGTTCTTC
.,TRBD2,TRBJ2-3,TRBV7-3,15,CASSLTSGMTDTQYF,TGTGCCAGCAGCCTAACTAGCGGGATGACGGATACGCAGTATTTT
.,.,TRBJ1-5,TRBV19,16,CASSIWEPGSNQPQHF,TGTGCCAGTAGTATCTGGGAGCCAGGTAGCAATCAGCCCCAGCATTTT
many,.,TRBJ2-5,TRBV4-2,16,CASSQDTSRGHETQYF,TGTGCCAGCAGCCAAGATACGAGCAGGGGACATGAGACCCAGTACTTC
few,TRBD1,TRBJ2-3,TRBV7-6,16,CASSDRTGAYTDTQYF,TGTGCCAGCAGCGACCGGACAGGGGCCTACACAGATACGCAGTATTTT
few,.,TRBJ2-7,TRBV7-2,16,CASSLSGDGRSYEQYF,TGTGCCAGCAGCCTATCAGGAGACGGTCGCTCCTACGAGCAGTACTTC
few,TRBD2,TRBJ2-3,TRBV5-1,17,CASSLLAGGRVEDTQYF,TGCGCCAGCAGCTTACTAGCGGGAGGCAGGGTAGAAGATACGCAGTATTTT
few,TRBD1,TRBJ2-1,TRBV20-1,16,CSARTGQGKVYNEQFF,TGCAGTGCTAGGACGGGACAGGGAAAGGTCTACAATGAGCAGTTCTTC
many,.,TRBJ1-1,TRBV10-3,14,CAIRDSGRNTEAFF,TGTGCCATCAGGGACAGTGGACGTAACACTGAAGCTTTCTTT
few,TRBD1,TRBJ2-7,TRBV11-2,16,CASSQRSGQGIYEQYF,TGTGCCAGCAGCCAGAGGTCGGGACAGGGGATCTACGAGCAGTACTTC
few,.,TRBJ1-2,TRBV7-2,13,CASSLEVTYGYTF,TGTGCCAGCAGCTTAGAGGTTACCTATGGCTACACCTTC